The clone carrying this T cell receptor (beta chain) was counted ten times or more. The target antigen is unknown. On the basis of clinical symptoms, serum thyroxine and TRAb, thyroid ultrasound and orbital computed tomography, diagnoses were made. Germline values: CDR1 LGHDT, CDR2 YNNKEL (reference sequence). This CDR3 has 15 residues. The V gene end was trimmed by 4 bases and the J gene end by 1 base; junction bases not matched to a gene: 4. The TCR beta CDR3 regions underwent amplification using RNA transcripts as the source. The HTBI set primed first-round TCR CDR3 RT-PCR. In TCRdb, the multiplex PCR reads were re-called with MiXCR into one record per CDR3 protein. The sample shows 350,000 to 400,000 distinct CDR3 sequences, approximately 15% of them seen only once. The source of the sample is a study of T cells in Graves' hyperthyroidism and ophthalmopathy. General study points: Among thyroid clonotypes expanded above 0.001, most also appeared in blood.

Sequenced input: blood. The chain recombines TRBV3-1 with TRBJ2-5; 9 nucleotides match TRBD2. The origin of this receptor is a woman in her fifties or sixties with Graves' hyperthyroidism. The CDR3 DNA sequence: TGTGCCAGCAGCCTATCTAGCGGGATCCAAGAGACCCAGTACTTC. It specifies CASSLSSGIQETQYF.